This T cell receptor beta chain was profiled in a study of regulatory T cells in long-lasting Graves disease. Time point indicated: persistent/refractory GD, antithyroid drugs over 5 years with positive TRAb. PBMCs were the source of the RNA used for TCR sequencing. Through Arm-PCR of CDR3 regions and iRepertoire HTBI primers, TCR beta libraries were built. TCRdb re-called the multiplex PCR reads through MiXCR, storing one row per CDR3 protein. The sample holds around 400,000 distinct CDR3 sequences; roughly 24% are singletons and the top ten take 28%. The ends lost 6 bases at V and 14 bases at J; junction bases unmatched: 7. CDR3 length: 11 amino acids. From germline, CDR1 is MDHEN and CDR2 SYDVKM.

The chain joins TRBV28 to TRBJ2-1; 7 nucleotides agree with TRBD2. This receptor was identified in a woman between 40 and 50 years old with Graves disease. The sequenced sample was peripheral blood mononuclear cells (PBMCs), obtained when the disease was refractory, from a patient treated with antithyroid drugs. This CDR3 is CASSPGLEKFF. The CDR3 nucleotides are TGTGCCAGCAGCCCAGGACTAGAAAAGTTCTTC.